These 14 T cell receptor beta chains were all obtained from the same sample, sequenced in a study of cytomegalovirus exposure and HLA in healthy donors. The table came from immunoSEQ multiplex PCR; TCRdb's copy has only in-frame clones and leaves some out. The sample includes 100,000 to 150,000 clones, roughly 88% of them seen just once. Sequencing was performed on PBMCs. The receptors come from a young man in good health and CMV-seronegative.

This sequence joins TRBV7-6 and TRBJ1-1; possible D gene TRBD1, 5 bases. CDR3 length: 16 residues. In germline, CDR1 is SGHVS, CDR2 FNYEAQ. The V end was cut by 1 base, the J end by 3 bases, with 15 bases between. The CDR3 loop is CASSLEAGGVDTEAFF. The CDR3 nucleotides read TGTGCCAGCAGCTTAGAGGCTGGGGGGGTTGACACTGAAGCTTTCTTT.

The V call is TRBV27, the J call TRBJ1-1; no firm D call. V was trimmed by 5 bases and J by 3 bases, leaving 16 bases between them. Germline lookup yields CDR1 MNHEY and CDR2 SMNVEV (reference sequence). This CDR3 is 15 amino acids long. In nucleotides, the CDR3 is TGTGCCAGCAGTCGAGGAGTGTTTACGGACACTGAAGCTTTCTTT. This sequence encodes CASSRGVFTDTEAFF.

This sequence joins TRBV9 and TRBJ2-7, with TRBD2 matching 9 bases. J was trimmed by 3 bases and V by 3 bases; bases with no gene match: 4. The CDR3 runs to 14 residues. CDR1 and CDR2 (germline): SGDLS, YYNGEE. In DNA form, the CDR3 reads TGTGCCAGCAGCGAGAGCGGGAGGATCTACGAGCAGTACTTC. Encoded protein: CASSESGRIYEQYF.

CDR3 amino acids: CASSLPTGGRGYTF. The CDR3 bases are TGTGCCAGCAGCTTACCTACGGGGGGTCGTGGCTACACCTTC. The chain is built from TRBV11-2 and TRBJ1-2; D possibly corresponds to TRBD1 (5 bases). CDR1 is SGHAT and CDR2 is FQNNGV in the germline V gene. CDR3 length: 14 residues. Trimming cost V 2 bases and J 7 bases, with 14 bases left between them.

This clone is classed as medium-sized. This sample includes further DNA sequences coding for the same CDR3. The chain has TRBV29-1 and TRBJ2-7; the match to TRBD1 covers 8 bases. CDR3 length: 12 amino acids. V dropped 4 bases and J dropped 2; count of bases not matched to a gene: 1. CDR1 is SQVTM, CDR2 ANQGSEA, per germline. Written as DNA, the CDR3 is TGCAGCGTTGCAGGGGGCCCCTACGAGCAGTACTTC. Translation: CSVAGGPYEQYF.

The V gene is TRBV7-2, the J gene TRBJ2-7, with 7 bases that match TRBD1. The V and J ends lost 2 bases and 4 bases, in that order; junction bases with no gene match: 2. Germline values: CDR1 SGHTA, CDR2 FQGNSA. The CDR3 spans 13 residues. The CDR3 spells CASSLRDSYEQYF. The CDR3 DNA reads TGTGCCAGCAGCTTACGGGACAGTTACGAGCAGTACTTC.

The chain links TRBV12-5 to TRBJ2-1; 9 nucleotides match TRBD1. V lost 2 bases, J lost 9 bases, and 8 bases stayed unmatched. Germline loops: CDR1 LGHNT, CDR2 FRNRAP. There are 15 residues in the CDR3. CDR3 protein: CASGLPKTGGVEQFF. In DNA form, the CDR3 reads TGTGCTAGTGGTTTGCCTAAAACAGGGGGCGTTGAGCAGTTCTTC.

The V gene is TRBV28, the J gene TRBJ2-1, with 9 nucleotides matching TRBD2. Germline-derived CDR1 and CDR2 are MDHEN and SYDVKM. CDR3 length: 17 amino acids. The ends lost 4 bases at V and 9 bases at J; junction bases unmatched: 16. The chain's CDR3 is CASSSSIAGEAGVEQFF. In DNA form, the CDR3 reads TGTGCCAGCAGTTCCTCTATAGCGGGAGAGGCTGGGGTTGAGCAGTTCTTC.

CDR3 loop: CASSIERGGLGNTDTQYF. CDR3 nucleotides: TGTGCCAGTAGTATTGAGCGGGGGGGCCTTGGTAACACAGATACGCAGTATTTT. This chain uses TRBV19 with TRBJ2-3; 10 nucleotides line up with TRBD2. The germline V gene has CDR1 LNHDA and CDR2 SQIVND (reference sequence). The CDR3 sequence is 18 residues long. Trimming took 3 bases from V and 2 from J; bases not matched to a gene: 11.

The rearrangement links TRBV27 to TRBJ1-1; 8 nucleotides align to TRBD1. The CDR3 is made up of 17 amino acids. With V trimmed by 3 bases and J by 1 base, 10 bases remained unmatched. In germline, CDR1 is MNHEY, CDR2 SMNVEV (reference sequence). The CDR3 coding sequence is TGTGCCAGCAGTTTTTTATTGGACAGGGAGCAGAACACTGAAGCTTTCTTT. As protein: CASSFLLDREQNTEAFF.

The count of this clone is one. The chain employs TRBV27 and TRBJ1-4; 7 nucleotides agree with TRBD1. The CDR3 loop spans 15 amino acids. Germline CDR1 and CDR2: MNHEY and SMNVEV (reference sequence). The V gene end was trimmed by 6 bases and the J gene end by 4 bases; junction bases not matched to a gene: 8. The CDR3, as DNA: TGTGCCAGCAGAACTCGACAGGGCTTTAATGAAAAACTGTTTTTT. This sequence encodes CASRTRQGFNEKLFF. Full variable domain (rest looked up from reference TRBV27 and TRBJ1-4): EAQVTQNPRYLITVTGKKLTVTCSQNMNHEYMSWYRQDPGLGLRQIYYSMNVEVTDKGDVPEGYKVSRKEKRNFPLILESPSPNQTSLYFCASRTRQGFNEKLFFGSGTQLSVL.

This clone was seen a single time. The gene calls are TRBV7-2 and TRBJ1-1; D gene uncertain. CDR1 and CDR2 from the germline V gene are SGHTA and FQGNSA. V lost 0 bases, J lost 2 bases, and 4 bases lay in between. There are 13 residues in the CDR3. As DNA, the CDR3 is TGTGCCAGCAGCTTAGCCCATAACACTGAAGCTTTCTTT. It specifies CASSLAHNTEAFF.

The gene calls are TRBV12-5 and TRBJ2-1; 8 nucleotides match TRBD2. The V gene end was trimmed by 5 bases and the J gene end by 5 bases; junction bases not matched to a gene: 11. The germline gives CDR1 LGHNT, CDR2 FRNRAP. The CDR3 covers 16 residues. CDR3 nucleotides: TGTGCTAGTGGTCCACTAATAGGGACTAGAGACAATGAGCAGTTCTTC. Its translation is CASGPLIGTRDNEQFF.

The chain recombines TRBV5-1 with TRBJ1-1, with 8 bases that match TRBD1. The CDR3 spans 15 residues. V lost 4 bases, J lost 4 bases, and 9 bases stayed unmatched. CDR1 and CDR2 from the germline V gene are SGHRS and YFSETQ. The CDR3 region has the DNA TGCGCCAGCAGCGTCTCAGGGGGCGGAGGCACTGAAGCTTTCTTT. It codes for CASSVSGGGGTEAFF. Together with reference TRBV5-1 and TRBJ1-1, the CDR3 gives the full variable domain: KAGVTQTPRYLIKTRGQQVTLSCSPISGHRSVSWYQQTPGQGLQFLFEYFSETQRNKGNFPGRFSGRQFSNSRSEMNVSTLELGDSALYLCASSVSGGGGTEAFFGQGTRLTVV.